This T cell receptor beta chain was observed in a study of CD4 T cells in relation to SARS-CoV-2 and coronaviruses. In the study overall: TCR beta CDR3s were sequenced after approximately ten-day antigen culture of PBMCs.

TCRdb's table, derived via immunoSEQ multiplex PCR, lists solely in-frame clones and lacks some. The repertoire holds about 35,000 clones, with over 75% as singletons. This CDR3 region has 14 residues. CDR1 and CDR2 (germline): LNHDA, SQIVND (reference sequence). The V end lost 6 bases, the J end lost 4 bases, and 15 bases lay between the germline ends. Details on this clone: What it recognizes is unknown.

The source material was memory CD4+ T cells from PBMCs, cultured in vitro. The source is an adult with COVID-19. The chain recombines TRBV19 with TRBJ1-2; maybe TRBD1 (6 bases). The CDR3 reads CASRLMTGSYGYTF. In nucleotides, the CDR3 is TGTGCCAGTAGACTGATGACAGGATCCTATGGCTACACCTTC.